The clone carrying this T cell receptor (beta chain) was seen many times. The antigen is undetermined. These data are taken from a study of blood T cells in healthy people across ages. The study, taken as a whole, reports: With age, beta diversity per million T cells declined roughly linearly, significantly by approximately 40. Possibly confounding the expanded clonotype changes was the fact that donor CMV status was unknown. PBMCs left unsorted prevented a conclusive naive versus antigen-experienced comparison.

V lost 5 bases and J lost 5, with 13 bases in between. This CDR3 region has 13 residues. The use of a sample-barcoded 5' primer and a J-beta primer mix characterized a second PCR of 7 to 11 cycles. All samples yielded 2.5 million or more CDR3-containing paired-end reads. MiXCR was run by TCRdb on the 5' RACE reads, yielding one entry per CDR3 protein. This sample has 550,000 to 800,000 distinct CDR3 sequences, with approximately 30% found just once. The sample was blood. The gene calls are TRBV12-3 or TRBV12-4 and TRBJ2-7; the D gene is possibly TRBD2 (6 bases). The source is a woman of 80 years or more in good health. The CDR3 sequence: CASSRGSGDEQYF. CDR3 DNA sequence: TGTGCCAGCAGTCGGGGGTCCGGGGACGAGCAGTACTTC.